This T cell receptor (beta chain) was obtained from a study of T-cell reconstitution after alpha-beta-depleted transplantation in children. Study outcomes and limitations: Recipient T cells and thymic progenitors that survived gave rise to the high TCRbeta diversity observed at day 60 in some patients. Several hundred expanded graft clones reportedly supplied alpha-beta T cells about two months after transplant. Newly produced T cells mostly accounted for T-cell counts and diversity one year post-transplant.

Preparation of the TCRbeta library used unique molecular identifiers. In TCRdb, the PCR reads were re-called with MiXCR into one record per CDR3 protein. The sample shows about 340,000 distinct CDR3 sequences, 15% to 20% of them seen only once. V shed 3 bases, J shed 10 bases, and the junction held 8 bases outside the gene matches. CDR3 length: 15 amino acids. Germline V gene data show CDR1 as SQVTM and CDR2 as ANQGSEA. Regarding this clonotype: The antigen is not known.

Sequences were derived from PBMCs, mostly from graft donor cells, sampled 360 days after TCRalphabeta/CD19-depleted stem cell transplant. The clonotype originates from a male patient under 10 years old who had a stem cell transplant for acute lymphoblastic leukemia, so the T cells may come from the graft donor. This sequence joins TRBV29-1 and TRBJ2-1; 14 nucleotides match TRBD2. CDR3 sequence (DNA): TGCAGCGTTGAGGGGACTAGCGGGAGCGAGGGAGAGCAGTTCTTC. It encodes CSVEGTSGSEGEQFF.